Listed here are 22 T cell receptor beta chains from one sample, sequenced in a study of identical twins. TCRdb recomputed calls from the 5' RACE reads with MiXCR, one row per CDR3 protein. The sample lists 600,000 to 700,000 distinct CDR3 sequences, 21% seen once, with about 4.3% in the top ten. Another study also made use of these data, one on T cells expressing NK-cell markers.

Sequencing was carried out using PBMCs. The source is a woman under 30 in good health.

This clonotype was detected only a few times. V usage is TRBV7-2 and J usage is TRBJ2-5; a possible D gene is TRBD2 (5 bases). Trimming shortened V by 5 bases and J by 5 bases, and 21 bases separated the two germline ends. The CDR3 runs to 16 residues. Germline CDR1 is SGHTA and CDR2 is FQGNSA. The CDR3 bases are TGTGCCAGCAGCCCCCCTGCGGCTAAATCGGGGGAGACCCAGTACTTC. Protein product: CASSPPAAKSGETQYF.

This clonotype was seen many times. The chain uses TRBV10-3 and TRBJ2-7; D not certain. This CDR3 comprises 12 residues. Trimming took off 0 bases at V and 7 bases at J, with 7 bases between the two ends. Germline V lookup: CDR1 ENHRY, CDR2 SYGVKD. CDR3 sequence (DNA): TGTGCCATCAGTGAGTCGTGGGGTGAGCAGTACTTC. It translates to CAISESWGEQYF.

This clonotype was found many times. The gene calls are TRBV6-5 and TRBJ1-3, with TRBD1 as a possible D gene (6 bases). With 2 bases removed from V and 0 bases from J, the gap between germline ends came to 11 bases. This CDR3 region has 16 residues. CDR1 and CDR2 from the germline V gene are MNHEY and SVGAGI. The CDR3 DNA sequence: TGTGCCAGCAGTTACACAGGGATCTACTCTGGAAACACCATATATTTT. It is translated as CASSYTGIYSGNTIYF.

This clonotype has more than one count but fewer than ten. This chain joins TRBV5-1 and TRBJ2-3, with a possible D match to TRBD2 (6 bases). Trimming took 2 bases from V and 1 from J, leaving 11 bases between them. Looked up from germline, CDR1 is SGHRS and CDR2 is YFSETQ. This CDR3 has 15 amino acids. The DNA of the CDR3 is TGCGCCAGCAGCTTTGCGGGGCAACGCACAGATACGCAGTATTTT. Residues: CASSFAGQRTDTQYF.

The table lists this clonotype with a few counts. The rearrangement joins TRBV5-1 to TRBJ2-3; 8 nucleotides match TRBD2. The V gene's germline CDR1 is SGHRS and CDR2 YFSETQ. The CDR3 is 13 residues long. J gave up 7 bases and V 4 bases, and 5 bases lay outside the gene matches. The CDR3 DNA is TGCGCCAGCAGCCCACGGGAGGGAAATACGCAGTATTTT. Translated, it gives CASSPREGNTQYF.

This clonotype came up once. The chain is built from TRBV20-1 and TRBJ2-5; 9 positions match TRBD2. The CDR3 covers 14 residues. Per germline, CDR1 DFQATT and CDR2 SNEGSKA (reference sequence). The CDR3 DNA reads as TGCAAACCCGGGACTAGCTGGAGTGAAGAGACCCAGTACTTC. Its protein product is CKPGTSWSEETQYF.

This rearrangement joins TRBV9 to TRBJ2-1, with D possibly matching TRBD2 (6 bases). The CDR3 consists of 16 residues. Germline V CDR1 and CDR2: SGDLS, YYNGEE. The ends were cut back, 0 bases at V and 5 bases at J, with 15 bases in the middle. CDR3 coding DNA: TGTGCCAGCAGCGTAGTACCGGGGGTGAACGACAATGAGCAGTTCTTC. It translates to CASSVVPGVNDNEQFF.

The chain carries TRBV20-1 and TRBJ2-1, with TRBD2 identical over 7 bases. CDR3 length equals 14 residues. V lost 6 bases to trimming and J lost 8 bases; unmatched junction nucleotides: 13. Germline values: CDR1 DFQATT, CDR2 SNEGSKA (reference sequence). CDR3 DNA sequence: TGCAGTGCCGTGAGGGGTAGCGGGTGGGATGAGCAGTTCTTC. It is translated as CSAVRGSGWDEQFF.

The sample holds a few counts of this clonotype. CDR3 loop: CSATQVEYEQFF. The CDR3 nucleotides are TGCAGTGCTACTCAGGTCGAATATGAGCAGTTCTTC. The rearrangement uses TRBV20-1 and TRBJ2-1; D is unresolved. The CDR3 extends over 12 amino acids. Germline lookup yields CDR1 DFQATT and CDR2 SNEGSKA (reference sequence). Trimming stripped 4 bases from V and 8 bases from J, with 12 bases between.

CDR3: CASRDEGQGLYEQYF. The CDR3 bases are TGTGCCAGCAGAGACGAGGGACAGGGGTTATACGAGCAGTACTTC. This sequence joins TRBV6-1 and TRBJ2-7; TRBD1 matches at 10 bases. CDR1 and CDR2 from the germline V gene are MNHNS and SASEGT. Germline trimming cut 6 bases from V and 4 bases from J; bases unmatched to any gene: 9. The CDR3 extends over 15 amino acids.

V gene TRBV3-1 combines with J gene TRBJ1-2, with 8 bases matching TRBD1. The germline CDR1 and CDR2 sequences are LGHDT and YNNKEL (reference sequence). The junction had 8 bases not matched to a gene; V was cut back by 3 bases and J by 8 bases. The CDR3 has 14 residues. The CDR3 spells CASSHRTGRGGYTF. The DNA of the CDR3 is TGTGCCAGCAGCCATCGGACAGGGAGAGGAGGCTACACCTTC.

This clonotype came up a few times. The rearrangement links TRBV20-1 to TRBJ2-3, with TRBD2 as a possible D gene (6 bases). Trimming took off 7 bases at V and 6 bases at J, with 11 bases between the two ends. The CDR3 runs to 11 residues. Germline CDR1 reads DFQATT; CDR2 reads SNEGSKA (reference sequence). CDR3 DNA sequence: TGCAGTGGCGGGGAAACGGATACGCAGTATTTT. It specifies CSGGETDTQYF.

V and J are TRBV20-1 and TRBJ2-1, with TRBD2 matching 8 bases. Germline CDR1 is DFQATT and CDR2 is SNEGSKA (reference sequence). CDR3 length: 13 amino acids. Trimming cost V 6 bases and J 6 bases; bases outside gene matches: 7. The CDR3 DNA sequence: TGCAGTGCCCAAGGAGCGGGAGTCAATGAGCAGTTCTTC. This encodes CSAQGAGVNEQFF.

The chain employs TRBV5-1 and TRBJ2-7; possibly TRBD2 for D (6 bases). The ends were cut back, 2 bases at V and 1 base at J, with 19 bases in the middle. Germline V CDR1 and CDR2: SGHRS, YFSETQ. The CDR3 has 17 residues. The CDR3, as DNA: TGCGCCAGCAGCTTATGGAATAGCGGCCAAGGGTCCTACGAGCAGTACTTC. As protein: CASSLWNSGQGSYEQYF.

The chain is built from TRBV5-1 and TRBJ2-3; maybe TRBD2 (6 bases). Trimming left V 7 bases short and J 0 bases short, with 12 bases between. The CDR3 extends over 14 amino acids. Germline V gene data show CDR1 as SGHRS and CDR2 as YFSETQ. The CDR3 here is CASLSGSSTDTQYF. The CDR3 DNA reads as TGCGCCAGCCTCAGCGGGTCTAGCACAGATACGCAGTATTTT.

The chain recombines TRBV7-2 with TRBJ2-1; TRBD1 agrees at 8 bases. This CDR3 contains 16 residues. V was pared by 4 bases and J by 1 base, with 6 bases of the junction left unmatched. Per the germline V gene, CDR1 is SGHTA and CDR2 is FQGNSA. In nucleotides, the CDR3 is TGTGCCAGCAGCTACCCGGGACAGGCTTCCTACAATGAGCAGTTCTTC. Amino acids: CASSYPGQASYNEQFF.

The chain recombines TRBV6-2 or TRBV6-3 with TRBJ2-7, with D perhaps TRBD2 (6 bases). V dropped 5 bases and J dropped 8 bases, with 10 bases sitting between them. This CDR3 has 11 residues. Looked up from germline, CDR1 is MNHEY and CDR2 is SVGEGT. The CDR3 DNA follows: TGTGCCAGCAGTCACCGGGGGAAGCAGTACTTC. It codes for CASSHRGKQYF.

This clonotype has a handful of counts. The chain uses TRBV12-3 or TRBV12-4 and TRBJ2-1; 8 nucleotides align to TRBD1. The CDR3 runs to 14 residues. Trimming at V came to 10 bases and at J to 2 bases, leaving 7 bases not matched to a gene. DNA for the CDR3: TGTGCCACAGGGCTGACAGGGGCCTACAATGAGCAGTTCTTC. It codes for CATGLTGAYNEQFF.

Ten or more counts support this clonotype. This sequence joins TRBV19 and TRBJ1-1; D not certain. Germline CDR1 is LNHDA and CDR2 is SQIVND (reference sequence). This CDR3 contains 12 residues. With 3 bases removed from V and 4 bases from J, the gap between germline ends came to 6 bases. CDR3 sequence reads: CASSIWGTEAFF. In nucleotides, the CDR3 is TGTGCCAGTAGTATTTGGGGCACTGAAGCTTTCTTT.

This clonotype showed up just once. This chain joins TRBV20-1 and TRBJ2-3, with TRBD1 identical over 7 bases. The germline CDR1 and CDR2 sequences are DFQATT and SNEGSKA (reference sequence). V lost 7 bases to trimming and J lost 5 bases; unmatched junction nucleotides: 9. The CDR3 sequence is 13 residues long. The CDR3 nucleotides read TGCAGTGGAGGGGGCACCCTAGGAGATACGCAGTATTTT. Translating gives CSGGGTLGDTQYF.

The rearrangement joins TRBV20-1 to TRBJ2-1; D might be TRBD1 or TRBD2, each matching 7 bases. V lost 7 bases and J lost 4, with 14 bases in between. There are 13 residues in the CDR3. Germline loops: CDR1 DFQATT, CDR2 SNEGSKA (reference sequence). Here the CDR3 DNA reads TGCAGTGTTTGGCAGGGGGGGTACAATGAGCAGTTCTTC. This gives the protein CSVWQGGYNEQFF.

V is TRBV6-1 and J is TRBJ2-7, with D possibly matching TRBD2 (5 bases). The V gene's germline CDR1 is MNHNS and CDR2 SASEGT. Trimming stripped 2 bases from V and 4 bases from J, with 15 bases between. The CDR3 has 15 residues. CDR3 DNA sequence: TGTGCCAGCAGTGAACTGCTTATGCGGGCTTACGAGCAGTACTTC. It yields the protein CASSELLMRAYEQYF.